This T cell receptor beta chain was profiled in a study of cytomegalovirus exposure and HLA in healthy donors. Whole-study results and caveats: Accurate HLA-A and HLA-B prediction from TCR beta sequences was reported for most subjects.

Primers: 60 Vbeta forward and 13 Jbeta reverse. Assay used: immunoSEQ multiplex PCR; TCRdb lists only in-frame clones, some missing. The sample carries roughly 100,000 clones, approximately 84% recorded once. V lost 5 bases and J lost 2; bases outside the gene matches: 4. Germline V gene sequence: CDR1 SEHNR, CDR2 FQNEAQ (reference sequence). The CDR3 loop spans 15 amino acids. As for this clone: The antigen is undetermined.

Sequencing was carried out using PBMCs. The chain recombines TRBV7-9 with TRBJ2-2, with TRBD2 identical over 8 bases. This TCR derives from a male donor in good health and CMV-seronegative. Here the CDR3 DNA reads TGTGCCAGCAGCCCAAGCGGGAGTAACACCGGGGAGCTGTTTTTT. It translates to CASSPSGSNTGELFF.